The clone carrying this T cell receptor (beta chain) was seen a handful of times. Each CDR3 protein is one row after TCRdb ran MiXCR on the RACE reads. The data show around 100,000 distinct CDR3 sequences, approximately 10% seen once. Germline CDR1 and CDR2: SGHNT and YYREEE (reference sequence). The CDR3 is 14 amino acids. Trimming removed 0 bases from V and 2 bases from J; junction bases left unmatched: 2. This sample is drawn from a study of human T cells and chemical hapten exposure. Turning to the study itself: After 6 days, upper back 0.01% DPC patch tests were scored.

The time point was: patch test 1, 2 weeks after DPC sensitization. Regarding treatment: therapeutic diphenylcyclopropenone sensitization with weekly scalp DPC. Each patch-test visit's blood sample preceded patch application. This TCR was recovered from a middle-aged woman with alopecia areata. Some clones in this sample may be carry-over from other donors' samples. The sample here was whole blood, taken in connection with sensitization to the hapten diphenylcyclopropenone (DPC). The chain recombines TRBV5-4 with TRBJ2-7; 7 nucleotides align to TRBD2. The CDR3 DNA reads TGTGCCAGCAGCTTGGCCAGCGGGACCTACGAGCAGTACTTC. It yields the protein CASSLASGTYEQYF.